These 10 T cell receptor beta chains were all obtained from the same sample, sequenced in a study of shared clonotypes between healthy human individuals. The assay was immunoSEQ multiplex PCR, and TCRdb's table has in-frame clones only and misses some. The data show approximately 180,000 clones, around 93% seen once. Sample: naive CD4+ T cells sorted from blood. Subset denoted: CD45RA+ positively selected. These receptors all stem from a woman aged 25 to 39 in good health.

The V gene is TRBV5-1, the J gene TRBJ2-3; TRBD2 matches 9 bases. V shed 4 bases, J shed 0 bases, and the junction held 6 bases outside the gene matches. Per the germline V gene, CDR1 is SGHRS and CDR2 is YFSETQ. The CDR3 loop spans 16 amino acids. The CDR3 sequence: CASSPLAGTSTDTQYF. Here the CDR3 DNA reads TGCGCCAGCAGCCCCCTAGCGGGAACTAGCACAGATACGCAGTATTTT.

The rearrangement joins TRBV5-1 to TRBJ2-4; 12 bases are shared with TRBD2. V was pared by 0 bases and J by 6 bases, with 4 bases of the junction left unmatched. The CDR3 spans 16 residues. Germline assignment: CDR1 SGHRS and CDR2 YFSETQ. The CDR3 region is CASSLGLAGDGNIQYF. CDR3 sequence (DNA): TGCGCCAGCAGCTTGGGACTAGCGGGAGACGGAAACATTCAGTACTTC.

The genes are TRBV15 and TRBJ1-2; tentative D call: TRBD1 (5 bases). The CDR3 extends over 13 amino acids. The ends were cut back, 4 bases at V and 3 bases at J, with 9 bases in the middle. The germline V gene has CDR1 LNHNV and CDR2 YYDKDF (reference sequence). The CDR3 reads CATSIARDYGYTF. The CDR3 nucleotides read TGTGCCACCAGCATTGCCAGGGACTATGGCTACACCTTC.

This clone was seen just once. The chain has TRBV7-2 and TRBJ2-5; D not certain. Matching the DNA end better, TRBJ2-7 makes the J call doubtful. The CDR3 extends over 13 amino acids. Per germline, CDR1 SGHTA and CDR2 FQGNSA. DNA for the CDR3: TGTGCCAGCCAATTCCAGAGCTCCTACGAGCAGTACTTC. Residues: CASQFQSSYEQYF.

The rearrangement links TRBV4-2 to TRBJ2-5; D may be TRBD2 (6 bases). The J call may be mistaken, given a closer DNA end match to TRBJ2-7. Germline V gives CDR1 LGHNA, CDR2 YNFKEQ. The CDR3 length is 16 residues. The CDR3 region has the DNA TGTGCCAGCAGCCAAGTCCCCGGGACTGGTGCCTACGAGCAGTACTTC. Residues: CASSQVPGTGAYEQYF.

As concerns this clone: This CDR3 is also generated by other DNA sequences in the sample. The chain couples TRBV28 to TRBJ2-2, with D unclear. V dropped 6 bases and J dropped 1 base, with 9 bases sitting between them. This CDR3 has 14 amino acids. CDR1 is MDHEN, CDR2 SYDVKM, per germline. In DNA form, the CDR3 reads TGTGCCAGCAGCTCTGGGCAGAACACCGGGGAGCTGTTTTTT. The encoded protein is CASSSGQNTGELFF.

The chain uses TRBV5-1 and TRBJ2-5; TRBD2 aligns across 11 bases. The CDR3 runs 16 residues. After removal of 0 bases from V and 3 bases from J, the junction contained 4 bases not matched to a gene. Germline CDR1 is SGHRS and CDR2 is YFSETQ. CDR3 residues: CASSLALSGREETQYF. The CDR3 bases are TGCGCCAGCAGCTTGGCCCTTAGCGGGAGGGAAGAGACCCAGTACTTC.

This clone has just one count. The CDR3 DNA is TGTGCCAGCAGTTTTGGGACAGGGAATTCACCCCTCCACTTT. The encoded protein is CASSFGTGNSPLHF. The rearrangement joins TRBV6-5 to TRBJ1-6; 9 nucleotides align to TRBD1. Germline V gene lookup returns CDR1 MNHEY and CDR2 SVGAGI. J gave up 7 bases and V 4 bases, and 2 bases lay outside the gene matches. The CDR3 contains 14 residues.

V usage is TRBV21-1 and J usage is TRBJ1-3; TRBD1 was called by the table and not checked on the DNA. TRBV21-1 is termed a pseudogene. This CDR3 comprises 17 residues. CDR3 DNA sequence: TGTGCCAGCAGCTCCTCCAAAGGACAGCTTCTTGGAAACACCATATATTTT. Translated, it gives CASSSSKGQLLGNTIYF.

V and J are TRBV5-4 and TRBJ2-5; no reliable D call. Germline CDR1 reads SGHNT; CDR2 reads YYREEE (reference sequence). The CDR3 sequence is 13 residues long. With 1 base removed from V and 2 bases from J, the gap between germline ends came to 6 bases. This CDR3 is CASSLQMQETQYF. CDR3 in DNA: TGTGCCAGCAGCTTGCAGATGCAAGAGACCCAGTACTTC.